These 32 T cell receptor beta chains were sequenced from one sample in a study of Graves' ophthalmopathy and Graves' hyperthyroidism. Transcripts of RNA were the source for amplifying TCR beta CDR3 regions. Following a first-round RT-PCR that used HTBI primers, a second-round multiplex PCR was carried out. One entry per CDR3 protein, called by TCRdb with MiXCR from the multiplex PCR reads. The table has hundreds of thousands of distinct CDR3 sequences, about 40% seen once; the top ten hold more than 3%. Specimen: peripheral blood. The source is an adult man with Graves' ophthalmopathy.

The gene calls are TRBV15 and TRBJ1-1; TRBD1 matches at 9 bases. Germline CDR1 LNHNV, CDR2 YYDKDF (reference sequence). This CDR3 comprises 13 residues. Trimming cost V 3 bases and J 11 bases; bases outside gene matches: 7. The CDR3 region is CATSSGTGFEAFF. The DNA of the CDR3 is TGTGCCACCAGCAGTGGGACAGGGTTCGAGGCTTTCTTT.

The chain couples TRBV25-1 to TRBJ1-4; D is unresolved. This CDR3 comprises 13 residues. CDR1 is MGHDK and CDR2 is SYGVNS in the germline V gene. With 8 bases removed from V and 6 bases from J, the gap between germline ends came to 13 bases. The DNA for the CDR3 is TGTGCCAGCCATGACGGGCGCGATGAAAAACTGTTTTTT. It specifies CASHDGRDEKLFF.

The V call is TRBV10-3, the J call TRBJ2-5; D is unresolved. Germline values: CDR1 ENHRY, CDR2 SYGVKD. V was pared by 8 bases and J by 6 bases, with 10 bases between. The length of the CDR3 is 11 residues. The DNA of the CDR3 is TGTGCCATCGGGGTCTCGAAGACCCAGTACTTC. Translated: CAIGVSKTQYF.

The chain employs TRBV7-9 and TRBJ1-2, with 11 bases fitting TRBD1. With 4 bases clipped from V and 2 bases from J, the junction kept 12 bases outside the gene matches. Germline V gene lookup returns CDR1 SEHNR and CDR2 FQNEAQ (reference sequence). This CDR3 contains 18 residues. CDR3 loop: CASSSKGQGGSANYGYTF. For the CDR3, the DNA is TGTGCCAGCAGCTCGAAGGGACAGGGGGGGTCGGCAAACTATGGCTACACCTTC.

In this sample, this clonotype turned up many times. The rearrangement joins TRBV19 to TRBJ1-5; D call uncertain. V was shortened by 7 bases and J by 0 bases, with 16 bases between the two germline ends. This CDR3 spans 16 amino acids. Germline V gives CDR1 LNHDA, CDR2 SQIVND (reference sequence). The CDR3 sequence is CASKPQTGPSNQPQHF. Written as DNA, the CDR3 is TGTGCCAGTAAGCCTCAGACGGGTCCTAGCAATCAGCCCCAGCATTTT.

There are many counts of this clonotype. The chain uses TRBV29-1 and TRBJ1-1; perhaps TRBD1 as D (6 bases). Trimming shortened V by 5 bases and J by 4 bases, and 17 bases separated the two germline ends. CDR1 is SQVTM and CDR2 is ANQGSEA in the germline V gene. The CDR3 is made up of 14 amino acids. CDR3 DNA: TGCAGCGTTAGCGGACAGCTCTGGGGCACTGAAGCTTTCTTT. The encoded protein is CSVSGQLWGTEAFF. Combining the CDR3 with reference TRBV29-1 and TRBJ1-1 gives the whole variable domain SAVISQKPSRDICQRGTSLTIQCQVDSQVTMMFWYRQQPGQSLTLIATANQGSEATYESGFVIDKFPISRPNLTFSTLTVSNMSPEDSSIYLCSVSGQLWGTEAFFGQGTRLTVV.

The rearrangement uses TRBV10-3 and TRBJ2-3; the D gene is possibly TRBD2 (6 bases). Looked up from germline, CDR1 is ENHRY and CDR2 is SYGVKD. With 3 bases removed from V and 0 bases from J, the gap between germline ends came to 10 bases. This CDR3 is built from 15 residues. The CDR3 loop reads CAISDTSLSTDTQYF. CDR3 nucleotide sequence: TGTGCCATCAGTGATACTAGCCTTAGCACAGATACGCAGTATTTT.

Concerning this clonotype: At one end the junction does not follow the germline gene, possibly because of a read error. The genes are TRBV5-4 and TRBJ1-3; the D is unclear. Germline lookup yields CDR1 SGHNT and CDR2 YYREEE (reference sequence). The CDR3 contains 10 residues. The CDR3: CASSLNTKYF. CDR3 nucleotides: TGTGCCAGCAGCTTGAACACCAAATATTTT.

This clonotype was recorded at least ten times. The chain is built from TRBV7-2 and TRBJ2-7; D possibly corresponds to TRBD2 (7 bases). The CDR3 totals 17 residues. Trimming took off 4 bases at V and 0 bases at J, with 19 bases between the two ends. Per the germline V gene, CDR1 is SGHTA and CDR2 is FQGNSA. The CDR3 is CASSSRGLADISYEQYF. DNA for the CDR3: TGTGCCAGCAGCTCCCGGGGGCTAGCGGACATCTCCTACGAGCAGTACTTC.

This clonotype was seen many times. This chain uses TRBV5-1 with TRBJ1-1, with D maybe TRBD1 (5 bases). The CDR3 contains 14 residues. Germline CDR1 SGHRS, CDR2 YFSETQ. V shed 2 bases and J shed 1 base, with 9 bases lying between them. CDR3 residues: CASSLTGPNTEAFF. Here the CDR3 DNA reads TGCGCCAGCAGCTTAACAGGACCGAACACTGAAGCTTTCTTT. Drawing the rest from reference TRBV5-1 and TRBJ1-1, the complete variable domain is KAGVTQTPRYLIKTRGQQVTLSCSPISGHRSVSWYQQTPGQGLQFLFEYFSETQRNKGNFPGRFSGRQFSNSRSEMNVSTLELGDSALYLCASSLTGPNTEAFFGQGTRLTVV.

In this sample, this clonotype turned up many times. V and J are TRBV10-2 and TRBJ1-6; D not certain. The CDR3 consists of 13 residues. CDR1 WSHSY and CDR2 SAAADI come from the germline V gene. Trimming removed 8 bases from V and 4 bases from J, with 9 bases in between. The CDR3 loop reads CASFPGYNSPLHF. The CDR3 DNA reads TGCGCCAGCTTTCCGGGGTATAATTCACCCCTCCACTTT.

The rearrangement links TRBV2 to TRBJ2-2; unclear D gene. This CDR3 spans 15 amino acids. The V gene's germline CDR1 is SNHLY and CDR2 FYNNEI. Trimming cost V 11 bases and J 0 bases, with 16 bases left between them. CDR3 in amino acids: CAWTPAPANTGELFF. CDR3 coding DNA: TGTGCCTGGACCCCGGCCCCCGCGAACACCGGGGAGCTGTTTTTT.

In its sample, this clonotype was seen a few times. The chain has TRBV12-5 and TRBJ2-7; 7 bases agree with TRBD1. The CDR3 is 13 amino acids. Germline CDR1 LGHNT, CDR2 FRNRAP. The J segment lost 5 bases and the V segment lost 5 bases, leaving 6 bases of the junction unmatched. This CDR3 reads CASGNRGPHEQYF. DNA of the CDR3: TGTGCTAGTGGTAACAGGGGACCCCACGAGCAGTACTTC.

This clonotype has just one count. The chain couples TRBV2 to TRBJ2-5; TRBD1 agrees at 7 bases. After removal of 6 bases from V and 5 bases from J, the junction contained 6 bases not matched to a gene. Germline CDR1 and CDR2: SNHLY and FYNNEI. The CDR3 totals 13 residues. The CDR3 region has the DNA TGTGCCAGCAGGCAACAGGGGTGGGAGACCCAGTACTTC. Its translation is CASRQQGWETQYF. Combining the CDR3 with reference TRBV2 and TRBJ2-5 gives the whole variable domain EPEVTQTPSHQVTQMGQEVILRCVPISNHLYFYWYRQILGQKVEFLVSFYNNEISEKSEIFDDQFSVERPDGSNFTLKIRSTKLEDSAMYFCASRQQGWETQYFGPGTRLLVL.

V usage is TRBV11-1 and J usage is TRBJ1-5, with 9 bases fitting TRBD1. The CDR3 length is 15 residues. Germline assignment: CDR1 SGHAT and CDR2 FQDESV (reference sequence). The V gene end was trimmed by 5 bases and the J gene end by 6 bases; junction bases not matched to a gene: 8. The CDR3 coding sequence is TGTGCCAGCAGCCTCGGGACAGGGATCGTTCAGCCCCAGCATTTT. Translating it yields CASSLGTGIVQPQHF.

This clonotype came up a few times. The rearrangement uses TRBV5-1 and TRBJ2-5; 9 positions match TRBD2. The V gene's germline CDR1 is SGHRS and CDR2 YFSETQ. Losses at the gene ends were 0 bases for V and 4 bases for J; bases not matched to a gene: 10. The CDR3 loop spans 17 amino acids. CDR3 sequence (DNA): TGCGCCAGCAGCTTGGCGAGAAGCGGGGGGAACCGAGAGACCCAGTACTTC. This translates into CASSLARSGGNRETQYF.

This chain uses TRBV29-1 with TRBJ1-2, with D perhaps matching TRBD1 (5 bases). The V gene lost 5 bases and the J gene lost 3 bases, with 10 bases spanning the gap. Per the germline V gene, CDR1 is SQVTM and CDR2 is ANQGSEA. CDR3 size: 12 residues. The CDR3 sequence: CSVPGADYGYTF. CDR3 bases: TGCAGCGTTCCCGGGGCAGACTATGGCTACACCTTC. Supplemented by reference TRBV29-1 and TRBJ1-2, the full variable domain reads SAVISQKPSRDICQRGTSLTIQCQVDSQVTMMFWYRQQPGQSLTLIATANQGSEATYESGFVIDKFPISRPNLTFSTLTVSNMSPEDSSIYLCSVPGADYGYTFGSGTRLTVV.

The V call is TRBV25-1, the J call TRBJ1-5; 11 bases line up with TRBD1. V lost 6 bases and J lost 5; bases outside the gene matches: 9. This CDR3 region has 16 residues. CDR1 and CDR2 from the germline V gene are MGHDK and SYGVNS. The CDR3, as DNA: TGTGCCAGCAGCGTACCACCGGGACAGGGGGATCAGCCCCAGCATTTT. This sequence encodes CASSVPPGQGDQPQHF. Variable domain in full (rest from reference TRBV25-1 and TRBJ1-5): EADIYQTPRYLVIGTGKKITLECSQTMGHDKMYWYQQDPGMELHLIHYSYGVNSTEKGDLSSESTVSRIRTEHFPLTLESARPSHTSQYLCASSVPPGQGDQPQHFGDGTRLSIL.

CDR3 amino acids: CASSQEHRGPSSGANVLTF. As DNA, the CDR3 is TGTGCCAGCAGCCAAGAGCACAGGGGGCCCTCTTCTGGGGCCAACGTCCTGACTTTC. The chain is built from TRBV9 and TRBJ2-6; the match to TRBD1 covers 9 bases. Germline CDR1 SGDLS, CDR2 YYNGEE. V gave up 4 bases and J gave up 1 base; unmatched junction bases: 12. There are 19 residues in the CDR3.

This clonotype came up a few times. This CDR3 is CASSYRQWTGRETQYF. CDR3 DNA: TGTGCCAGCAGTTACCGACAATGGACAGGGAGGGAGACCCAGTACTTC. The genes are TRBV6-6 and TRBJ2-5, with 8 positions matching TRBD1. In germline, CDR1 is MNHNY, CDR2 SVGAGI (reference sequence). The CDR3 contains 16 residues. Unmatched junction bases numbered 10, after V lost 2 bases and J lost 5 bases.

The V and J genes are TRBV6-2 or TRBV6-3 and TRBJ1-5; TRBD1 is a possible D gene (6 bases). CDR3 size: 15 residues. CDR1 and CDR2 from the germline V gene are MNHEY and SVGEGT. V gave up 4 bases and J gave up 0 bases, with 10 bases separating them. CDR3 sequence: CASSSDSLSNQPQHF. For the CDR3, the DNA is TGTGCCAGCAGTTCGGACAGCCTTAGCAATCAGCCCCAGCATTTT.

This clonotype has ten or more counts. The chain has TRBV20-1 and TRBJ2-5, with D tentatively TRBD1 (5 bases). V dropped 2 bases and J dropped 4 bases, with 11 bases sitting between them. The CDR3 is 13 residues long. The germline V gene encodes CDR1 DFQATT and CDR2 SNEGSKA (reference sequence). CDR3 in DNA: TGCAGTGCTAGAAGGGGCAGCGCAGAGACCCAGTACTTC. It translates to CSARRGSAETQYF.

CDR3 sequence reads: CASSADTYEQYF. CDR3 sequence (DNA): TGTGCCAGCAGCGCCGACACCTACGAGCAGTACTTC. The V gene is TRBV9, the J gene TRBJ2-7; D not resolved. CDR1 and CDR2 (germline): SGDLS, YYNGEE. CDR3 length: 12 residues. Trimming shortened V by 3 bases and J by 2 bases, and 6 bases separated the two germline ends.

The table lists this clonotype with many counts. The V call is TRBV24-1, the J call TRBJ2-2; a possible D gene is TRBD1 (5 bases). The CDR3 has 16 residues. CDR1 is KGHDR and CDR2 is SFDVKD in the germline V gene. V was trimmed by 1 base and J by 1 base, leaving 9 bases between them. CDR3: CATSDFGQGNTGELFF. CDR3 coding DNA: TGTGCCACCAGTGATTTCGGGCAGGGGAACACCGGGGAGCTGTTTTTT.

V and J are TRBV10-2 and TRBJ2-5; tentative D call: TRBD1 (5 bases). The germline V and J ends were trimmed by 10 bases and 6 bases, with 21 bases remaining between them. The CDR3 length is 14 residues. Germline-derived CDR1 and CDR2 are WSHSY and SAAADI. Written as DNA, the CDR3 is TGCGCCACCTCAGGGCAATGGGGTGAGAAGACCCAGTACTTC. Translating it yields CATSGQWGEKTQYF.

The chain employs TRBV9 and TRBJ1-1; a possible D gene is TRBD1 (5 bases). Trimming stripped 4 bases from V and 4 bases from J, with 26 bases between. The CDR3 loop spans 18 amino acids. Germline CDR1 reads SGDLS; CDR2 reads YYNGEE. For the CDR3, the DNA is TGTGCCAGCAGCTCGGTTTCGGGACTGCTAAGATATGGCACTGAAGCTTTCTTT. Translation: CASSSVSGLLRYGTEAFF.

The chain carries TRBV12-3 or TRBV12-4 and TRBJ2-2, with a tentative D call TRBD2 (5 bases). The CDR3 contains 14 residues. Trimming shortened V by 6 bases and J by 6 bases, and 14 bases separated the two germline ends. The CDR3 DNA reads as TGTGCCAGCAGGCTCAGAGCCGGGGCCGGGGAGCTGTTTTTT. Its translation: CASRLRAGAGELFF.

This clonotype has at least ten counts. V is TRBV19 and J is TRBJ1-4; unclear D gene. With 4 bases removed from V and 4 bases from J, the gap between germline ends came to 7 bases. The CDR3 has 13 amino acids. The germline V gene has CDR1 LNHDA and CDR2 SQIVND (reference sequence). The CDR3 protein is CASSKNDNEKLFF. The DNA for the CDR3 is TGTGCCAGTAGTAAGAATGATAATGAAAAACTGTTTTTT.

In the case of this clonotype: At one of its ends the junction is not consistent with the germline gene, which may arise from a read error. J is TRBJ1-3 and V is TRBV10-3; possibly TRBD1 for D (6 bases). The CDR3 has 14 amino acids. Germline CDR1 reads ENHRY; CDR2 reads SYGVKD. DNA of the CDR3: TGTGCCAGCAGTCGGGGGCAGGATGGAAACACCATATATTTT. Amino acids: CASSRGQDGNTIYF.

This clonotype was counted at least ten times. The chain links TRBV20-1 to TRBJ1-1; 7 bases line up with TRBD1. Germline lookup yields CDR1 DFQATT and CDR2 SNEGSKA (reference sequence). The CDR3 has 13 residues. Germline trimming cut 6 bases from V and 2 bases from J; bases unmatched to any gene: 6. CDR3 sequence (DNA): TGCAGTGCAATCACAGGGGTTAACACTGAAGCTTTCTTT. This translates into CSAITGVNTEAFF.

This clonotype was observed many times. V is TRBV7-8 and J is TRBJ2-7, with D tentatively TRBD1 or TRBD2 (5 bases each). Between the trimmed V and J ends, which lost 7 bases and 0 bases, there was a span of 19 bases. CDR3 length: 16 amino acids. CDR1 SGHVS and CDR2 FQNEAQ come from the germline V gene. CDR3 loop: CASTNPRGRVSYEQYF. Here the CDR3 DNA reads TGTGCCAGCACCAATCCGAGGGGACGGGTCTCCTACGAGCAGTACTTC.

This clonotype was found once. The chain joins TRBV18 to TRBJ1-1; 9 bases are a match to TRBD1. This CDR3 spans 15 amino acids. J was trimmed by 0 bases and V by 8 bases; bases with no gene match: 7. Germline CDR1 is KGHSH and CDR2 is LQKENI. This chain's CDR3 is CASAGTGYVNTEAFF. DNA for the CDR3: TGTGCCAGCGCCGGGACAGGGTATGTGAACACTGAAGCTTTCTTT.